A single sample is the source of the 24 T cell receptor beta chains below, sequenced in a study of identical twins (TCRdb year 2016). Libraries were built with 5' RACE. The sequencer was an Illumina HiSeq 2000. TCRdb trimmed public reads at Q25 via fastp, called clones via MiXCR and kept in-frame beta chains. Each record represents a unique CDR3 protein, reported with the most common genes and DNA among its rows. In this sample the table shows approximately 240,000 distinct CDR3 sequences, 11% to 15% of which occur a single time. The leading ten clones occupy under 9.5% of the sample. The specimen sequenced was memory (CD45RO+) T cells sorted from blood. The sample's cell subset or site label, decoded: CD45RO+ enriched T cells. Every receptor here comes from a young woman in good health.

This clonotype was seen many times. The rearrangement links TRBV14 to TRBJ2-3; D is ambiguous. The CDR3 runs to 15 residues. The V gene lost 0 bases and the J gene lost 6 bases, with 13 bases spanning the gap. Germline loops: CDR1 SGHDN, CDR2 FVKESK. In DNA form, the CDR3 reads TGTGCCAGCAGCCAAGATGTGCGGCACACGGATACGCAGTATTTT. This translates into CASSQDVRHTDTQYF.

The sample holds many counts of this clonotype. CDR3 in DNA: TGTGCCAGCAGTCCCACCCACAATAATGAGCAGTTCTTC. Amino acids: CASSPTHNNEQFF. The chain employs TRBV12-3 or TRBV12-4 and TRBJ2-1; no definite D call. Trimming left V 5 bases short and J 7 bases short, with 12 bases between. This CDR3 region has 13 residues.

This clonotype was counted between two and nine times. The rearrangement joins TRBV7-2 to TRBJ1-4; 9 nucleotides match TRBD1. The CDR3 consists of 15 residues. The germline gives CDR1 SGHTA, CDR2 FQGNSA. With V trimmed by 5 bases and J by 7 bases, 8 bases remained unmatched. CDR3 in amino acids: CASSRQGQGGEKLFF. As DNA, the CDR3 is TGTGCCAGCAGCCGACAGGGACAGGGAGGTGAAAAACTGTTTTTT.

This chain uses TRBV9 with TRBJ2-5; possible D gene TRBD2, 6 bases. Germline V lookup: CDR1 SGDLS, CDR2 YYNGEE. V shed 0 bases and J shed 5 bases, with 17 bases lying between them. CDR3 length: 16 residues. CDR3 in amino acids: CASSVGGGTEGETQYF. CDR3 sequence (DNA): TGTGCCAGCAGCGTAGGGGGTGGGACGGAGGGTGAGACCCAGTACTTC. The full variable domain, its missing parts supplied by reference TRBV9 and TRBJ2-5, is DSGVTQTPKHLITATGQRVTLRCSPRSGDLSVYWYQQSLDQGLQFLIQYYNGEERAKGNILERFSAQQFPDLHSELNLSSLELGDSALYFCASSVGGGTEGETQYFGPGTRLLVL.

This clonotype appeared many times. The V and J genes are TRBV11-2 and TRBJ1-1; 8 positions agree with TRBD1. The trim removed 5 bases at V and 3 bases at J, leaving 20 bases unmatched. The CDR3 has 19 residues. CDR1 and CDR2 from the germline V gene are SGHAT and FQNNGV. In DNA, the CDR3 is TGTGCCAGCAGCGCCTTCCCTATCGGACAGGGCGGAGGGGACACTGAAGCTTTCTTT. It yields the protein CASSAFPIGQGGGDTEAFF.

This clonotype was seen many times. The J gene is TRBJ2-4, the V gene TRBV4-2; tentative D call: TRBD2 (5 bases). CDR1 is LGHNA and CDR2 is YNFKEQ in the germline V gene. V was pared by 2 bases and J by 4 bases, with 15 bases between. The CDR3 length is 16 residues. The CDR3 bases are TGTGCCAGCAGCCAATCCCCCATTTGGGAGAAAAACATTCAGTACTTC. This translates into CASSQSPIWEKNIQYF.

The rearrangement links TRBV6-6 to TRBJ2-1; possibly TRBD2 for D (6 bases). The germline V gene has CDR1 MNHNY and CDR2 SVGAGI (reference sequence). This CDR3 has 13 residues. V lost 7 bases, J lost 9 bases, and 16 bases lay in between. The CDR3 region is CASTKGHSGEQFF. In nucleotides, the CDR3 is TGTGCCAGCACCAAGGGGCATAGCGGTGAGCAGTTCTTC.

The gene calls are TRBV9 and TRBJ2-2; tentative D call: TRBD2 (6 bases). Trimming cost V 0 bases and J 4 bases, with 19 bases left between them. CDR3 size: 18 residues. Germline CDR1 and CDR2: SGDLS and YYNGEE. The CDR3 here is CASSVARKAGTLTGELFF. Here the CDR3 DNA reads TGTGCCAGCAGCGTAGCGAGAAAGGCGGGAACACTCACCGGGGAGCTGTTTTTT.

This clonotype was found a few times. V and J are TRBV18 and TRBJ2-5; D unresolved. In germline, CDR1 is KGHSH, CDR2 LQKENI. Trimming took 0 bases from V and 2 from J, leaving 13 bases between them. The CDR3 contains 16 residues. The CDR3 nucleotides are TGTGCCAGCTCACCACCGAGCGTGCGGCCTCAAGAGACCCAGTACTTC. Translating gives CASSPPSVRPQETQYF. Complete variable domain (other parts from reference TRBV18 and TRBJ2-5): NAGVMQNPRHLVRRRGQEARLRCSPMKGHSHVYWYRQLPEEGLKFMVYLQKENIIDESGMPKERFSAEFPKEGPSILRIQQVVRGDSAAYFCASSPPSVRPQETQYFGPGTRLLVL.

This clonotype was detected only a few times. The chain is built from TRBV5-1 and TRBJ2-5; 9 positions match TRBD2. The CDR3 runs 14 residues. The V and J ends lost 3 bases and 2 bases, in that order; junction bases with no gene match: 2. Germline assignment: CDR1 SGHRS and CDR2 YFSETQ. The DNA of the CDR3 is TGCGCCAGCAGCTCGACTAGCGGACAAGAGACCCAGTACTTC. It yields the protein CASSSTSGQETQYF.

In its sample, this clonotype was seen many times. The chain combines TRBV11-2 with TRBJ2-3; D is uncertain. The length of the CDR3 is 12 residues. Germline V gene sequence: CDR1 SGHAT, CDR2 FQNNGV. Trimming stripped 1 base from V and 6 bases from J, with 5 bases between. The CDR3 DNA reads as TGTGCCAGCAGCTTAGTTGGGGATACGCAGTATTTT. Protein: CASSLVGDTQYF.

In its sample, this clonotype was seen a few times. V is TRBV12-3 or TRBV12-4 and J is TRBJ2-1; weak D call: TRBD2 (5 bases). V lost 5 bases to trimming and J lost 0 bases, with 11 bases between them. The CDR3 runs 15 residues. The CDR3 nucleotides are TGTGCCAGCAGTCCCGGGATGAGCTCCTACAATGAGCAGTTCTTC. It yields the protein CASSPGMSSYNEQFF.

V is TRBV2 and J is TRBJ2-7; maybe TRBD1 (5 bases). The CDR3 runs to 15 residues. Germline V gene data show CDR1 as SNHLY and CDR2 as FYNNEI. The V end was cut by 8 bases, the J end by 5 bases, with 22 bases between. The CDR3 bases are TGTGCCAGCCGCAAGAATCGAAGGGGCGAGGACGAGCAGTACTTC. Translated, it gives CASRKNRRGEDEQYF.

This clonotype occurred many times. The CDR3 is CSAPKTGRNEKLFF. For the CDR3, the DNA is TGCAGTGCTCCCAAGACCGGACGGAATGAAAAACTGTTTTTT. V and J are TRBV20-1 and TRBJ1-4; D unclear. The ends were cut back, 5 bases at V and 5 bases at J, with 15 bases in the middle. The CDR3 is 14 amino acids. The germline V gene encodes CDR1 DFQATT and CDR2 SNEGSKA (reference sequence).

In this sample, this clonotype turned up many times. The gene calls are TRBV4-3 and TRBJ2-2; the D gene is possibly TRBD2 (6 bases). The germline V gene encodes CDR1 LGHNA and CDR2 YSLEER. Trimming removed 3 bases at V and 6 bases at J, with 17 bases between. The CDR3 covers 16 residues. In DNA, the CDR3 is TGCGCCAGCAGCCAGCGGGACTCCCGACTTCCCGGGGAGCTGTTTTTT. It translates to CASSQRDSRLPGELFF.

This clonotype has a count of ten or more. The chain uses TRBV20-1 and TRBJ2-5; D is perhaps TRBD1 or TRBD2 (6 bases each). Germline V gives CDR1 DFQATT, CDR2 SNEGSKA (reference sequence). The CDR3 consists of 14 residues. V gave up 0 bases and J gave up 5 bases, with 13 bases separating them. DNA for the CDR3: TGCAGTGCTAGAGATGTAGGGGGGTGGGAGACCCAGTACTTC. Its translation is CSARDVGGWETQYF.

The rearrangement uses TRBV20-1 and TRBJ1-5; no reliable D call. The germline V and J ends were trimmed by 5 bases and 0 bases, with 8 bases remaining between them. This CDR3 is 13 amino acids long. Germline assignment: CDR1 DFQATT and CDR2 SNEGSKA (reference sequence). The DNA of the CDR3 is TGCAGTGCTCTGCTAGATAGCAATCAGCCCCAGCATTTT. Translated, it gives CSALLDSNQPQHF.

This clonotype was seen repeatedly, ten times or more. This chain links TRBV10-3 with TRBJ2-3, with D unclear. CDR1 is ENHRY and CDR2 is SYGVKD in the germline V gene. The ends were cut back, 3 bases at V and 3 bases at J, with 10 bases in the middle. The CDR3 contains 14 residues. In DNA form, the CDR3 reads TGTGCCATCAGTGAATCCAAAAATACAGATACGCAGTATTTT. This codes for CAISESKNTDTQYF.

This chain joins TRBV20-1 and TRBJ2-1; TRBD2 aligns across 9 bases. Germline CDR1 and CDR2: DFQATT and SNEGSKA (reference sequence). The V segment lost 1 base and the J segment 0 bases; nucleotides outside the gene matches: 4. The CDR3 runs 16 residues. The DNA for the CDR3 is TGCAGTGCTAGAGGGACTAGCGCGGCCTCCTACAATGAGCAGTTCTTC. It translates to CSARGTSAASYNEQFF.

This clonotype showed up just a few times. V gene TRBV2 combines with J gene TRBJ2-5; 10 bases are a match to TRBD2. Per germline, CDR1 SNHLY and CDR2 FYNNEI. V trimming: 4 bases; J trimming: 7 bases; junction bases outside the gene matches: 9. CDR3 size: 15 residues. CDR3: CASSVASGGAGTQYF. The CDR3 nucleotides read TGTGCCAGCAGTGTAGCCAGCGGGGGGGCCGGGACCCAGTACTTC.

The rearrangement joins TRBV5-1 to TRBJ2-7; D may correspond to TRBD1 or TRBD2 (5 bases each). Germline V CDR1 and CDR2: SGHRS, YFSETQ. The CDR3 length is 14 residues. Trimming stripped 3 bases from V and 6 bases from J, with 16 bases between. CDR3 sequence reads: CASSSGAVSPEQYF. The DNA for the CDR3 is TGCGCCAGCAGCTCCGGGGCAGTCTCCCCCGAGCAGTACTTC.

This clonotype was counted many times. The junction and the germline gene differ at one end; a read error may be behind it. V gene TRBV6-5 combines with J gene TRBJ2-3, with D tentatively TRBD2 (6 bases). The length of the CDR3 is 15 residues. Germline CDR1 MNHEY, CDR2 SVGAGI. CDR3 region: CASSYSGAGADTQYF. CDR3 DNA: TGTGCCAGCAGCTACTCGGGAGCTGGGGCAGATACGCAGTATTTT.

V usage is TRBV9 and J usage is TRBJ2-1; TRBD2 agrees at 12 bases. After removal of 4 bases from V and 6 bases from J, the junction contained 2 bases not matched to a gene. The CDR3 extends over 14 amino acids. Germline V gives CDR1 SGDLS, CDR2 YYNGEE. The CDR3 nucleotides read TGTGCCAGCAGCCCTAGCGGGGGGGCCAATGAGCAGTTCTTC. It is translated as CASSPSGGANEQFF. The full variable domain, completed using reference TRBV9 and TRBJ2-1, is DSGVTQTPKHLITATGQRVTLRCSPRSGDLSVYWYQQSLDQGLQFLIQYYNGEERAKGNILERFSAQQFPDLHSELNLSSLELGDSALYFCASSPSGGANEQFFGPGTRLTVL.

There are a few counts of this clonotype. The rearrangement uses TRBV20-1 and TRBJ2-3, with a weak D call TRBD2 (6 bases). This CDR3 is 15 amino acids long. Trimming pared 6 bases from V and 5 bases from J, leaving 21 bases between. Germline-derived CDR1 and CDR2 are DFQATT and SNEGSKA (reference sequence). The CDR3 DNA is TGCAGTGCCCCTGGTTGGGGAGCGGGTTTAGATACGCAGTATTTT. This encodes CSAPGWGAGLDTQYF.